This T cell receptor (beta chain) was captured in a study of identical twins. Regarding the study as a whole: Out-of-frame beta chain sequences displayed weaker excess sharing between twins. Invariant MAIT and iNKT cells are populations that could partly confound zero-insertion analyses. Fewer insertions marked abundant cord blood beta clonotypes; young adult naive trended weakly, memory not at all.

Notes on this clonotype: The antigen is undetermined.

The junction had 8 bases not matched to a gene; V was cut back by 5 bases and J by 4 bases. Germline V gives CDR1 DFQATT, CDR2 SNEGSKA (reference sequence). The CDR3 is 14 amino acids. Healthy Caucasians were all of the donors. One entry per CDR3 protein, called by TCRdb with MiXCR from the 5' RACE reads. The data show 240,000 or so distinct CDR3 sequences, roughly a tenth seen once. The rearrangement joins TRBV20-1 to TRBJ2-3, with 8 bases matching TRBD1. The TCR sequence derives from a man aged 50-60 years in good health. Sequencing input: memory T cells sorted from blood. CDR3 region: CSAPDPGGADTQYF. The CDR3 nucleotides read TGCAGTGCTCCCGACCCAGGGGGCGCAGATACGCAGTATTTT.